The clone carrying this T cell receptor beta chain showed up just a few times. What it binds is not known. Germline CDR1 LGHNA, CDR2 YSLEER. The CDR3 totals 15 residues. V was pared by 5 bases and J by 8 bases, with 10 bases of the junction left unmatched. This sample stems from a study of cytomegalovirus exposure and HLA in healthy donors. Study-wide results and caveats: It was reported that TCR beta sequences correctly inferred the HLA-A and HLA-B alleles for most subjects. In a later analysis, across HLA loci, associated TCR counts were highest for DRB1, lowest for HLA-C. Productive rates of about 90% or about 30% were seen for most TCR beta V segments in an earlier analysis.

13 Jbeta primers and 60 Vbeta primers were used for the PCR. The method was immunoSEQ multiplex PCR; TCRdb's version includes in-frame clones alone and lacks a portion of them. Among some 140,000 clones listed, over 70% were seen once. The V call is TRBV4-3, the J call TRBJ2-1; 9 bases are a match to TRBD1. Sample: PBMCs. This TCR derives from a man younger than 35 in good health and CMV-seronegative. This CDR3 is CASSMTGTGLDEQFF. Here the CDR3 DNA reads TGCGCCAGCAGCATGACCGGGACAGGGTTGGATGAGCAGTTCTTC.